The present entry profiles one T cell receptor (beta chain) with its context. Per the original methods: Cell counts per sample came from amplifying reference gene primers. The data were produced by immunoSEQ multiplex PCR, yet TCRdb's version contains in-frame clones alone and is incomplete. V and J calls and clone size are copied from that table; D and trimming were computed from the DNA. The data hold approximately 150,000 clones, with about 79% observed a single time. This sample was included in a study of blood T cell repertoires in COVID-19. Study in general: Samples of COVID-19 (acute and convalescent) were obtained from the United States, Italy and Spain. PBMCs, B-cell-depleted T cells, or T cells provided the cDNA or gDNA that made up the material.

The ends lost 0 bases at V and 6 bases at J; junction bases unmatched: 7. The CDR3 loop spans 18 amino acids. The germline V gene has CDR1 SGHRS and CDR2 YFSETQ. The sequenced sample consisted of peripheral blood. The receptor's source is a woman between 50 and 59 years old in a cohort sampled during active or convalescent COVID-19. The chain employs TRBV5-1 and TRBJ2-3; TRBD2 matches at 16 bases. The CDR3 DNA sequence: TGCGCCAGCAGCTTGGCGGGACTAGCGGGGGGGCATGGTGATACGCAGTATTTT. Protein product: CASSLAGLAGGHGDTQYF.